Sequencing of this T cell receptor (beta chain) was carried out in a study of identifying expanded T cells in peripheral blood. No infections or other immune events were documented during collection. Sequenced by immunoSEQ multiplex PCR; TCRdb stores in-frame clones only, minus some. The sample consists of 75,000 to 95,000 clones, roughly 84% of them appearing once. Source material: blood. This TCR was recovered from a person aged 18 to 75 in good health.

The CDR3 protein is CAWSGAGQETQYF. The CDR3 DNA reads TGTGCCTGGAGTGGAGCAGGTCAAGAGACCCAGTACTTC. The V gene is TRBV30, the J gene TRBJ2-5; D not resolved. This CDR3 contains 13 residues. V was clipped by 1 base and J by 2 bases, with 8 bases between them. Germline V gives CDR1 GTSNPN, CDR2 SVGIG (reference sequence).